Sequencing of this TCR beta chain was carried out in a study of blood T cell repertoires in COVID-19. The germline CDR1 and CDR2 sequences are SGHVS and FQNEAQ. The CDR3 totals 15 residues. V was clipped by 1 base and J by 0 bases, with 9 bases between them. Original data processing: Amplification from reference gene primers served as the basis for estimated nucleated cell counts. Profiling relied on immunoSEQ multiplex PCR, and the TCRdb table lists in-frame clones only, not all of them. The V and J calls and clone size are taken from that table; D and trimming were inferred from the DNA. The sample consists of 300,000 or so clones, roughly 85% of them appearing once. In this sample, this clone turned up once.

The sequence was collected from a woman in her 30s who had recovered from COVID-19. Sample: PBMCs or T cells enriched from blood (not recorded which). The J gene is TRBJ1-1, the V gene TRBV7-8; no reliable D call. Here the CDR3 reads CASSLVRRMNTEAFF. CDR3 DNA: TGTGCCAGCAGCTTAGTGAGGAGAATGAACACTGAAGCTTTCTTT.